The sample holds one count of the clone carrying this T cell receptor (beta chain). Its antigen is undetermined. Isolated RNA was reverse transcribed in full, so expressed TCRB transcripts were sequenced. About 3.6 million reads were obtained on average from naive, central memory and regulatory T cell samples. Assay: immunoSEQ multiplex PCR; the TCRdb copy retains only in-frame clones and omits some. The repertoire holds 150,000 to 190,000 clones, with approximately 8.1% as singletons. This sample is drawn from a study of beta chain features in type 1 diabetes. Findings and limits, study-wide: At VDJ recombination sites, type 1 diabetes patients had fewer insertions and more deleted nucleotides. Across patients, naive, central memory and Treg TCRB repertoires exhibited apparently greater similarity than was observed across healthy donors. Shorter templates may be favored by PCR, equally so in patients and controls.

Sample: central memory CD4+ T cells from blood. This receptor was obtained from a young man in good health.

This CDR3 reads CASMGVGQGGYGYTF. Written as DNA, the CDR3 is TGTGCCAGCATGGGGGTCGGACAGGGGGGCTATGGCTACACCTTC. The rearrangement links TRBV6-1 to TRBJ1-2; 10 bases map to TRBD1. The CDR3 is 15 residues long. Germline values: CDR1 MNHNS, CDR2 SASEGT. Trimming took 7 bases from V and 4 from J; bases not matched to a gene: 9.